This T cell receptor (beta chain) was sequenced in a study of early T cells in non-severe SARS-CoV-2 infection. Background on the study: Chains were not paired, and sequencing was done on bulk RNA from unsorted whole blood.

Study-wide findings and caveats: Comparison of clonotypes with VDJdb favored anti-spike CD8 responses while missing private and CD4 specificities.

This clonotype has a handful of counts. Its antigen is as yet unknown. V dropped 3 bases and J dropped 7 bases, with 15 bases sitting between them. CDR1 is DFQATT and CDR2 is SNEGSKA in the germline V gene (reference sequence). This CDR3 comprises 14 residues. Individual cDNA molecules carried attached unique molecular identifiers. Each CDR3 protein is one row after TCRdb ran MiXCR on the 5' RACE reads. The sample has about 70,000 distinct CDR3 sequences, about 15% seen once. The V and J genes are TRBV20-1 and TRBJ2-2, with D uncertain. The sequencing used whole blood, collected at baseline. The sequence came from an adult who was a healthcare worker with PCR-confirmed SARS-CoV-2 infection or an uninfected control (not recorded which). CDR3 protein: CSARAQILHGELFF. The CDR3 DNA sequence: TGCAGTGCTAGGGCACAAATCCTCCACGGGGAGCTGTTTTTT.